Shown below are 9 T cell receptor beta chains from a single sample sequenced in a study of Ad26.COV2.S vaccination and SARS-CoV-2 variants. Treatment specified: some 20 received Ad26.COV2.S at low or high dose, single or two shots; 5 received placebo; per-sample allocation not given. Material that was analyzed had been drawn on day 63 after the first vaccine or placebo injection. Libraries were prepared by immunoSEQ multiplex PCR; TCRdb keeps only in-frame clonotypes and omits some of them. Among 300,000 to 350,000 clones listed, 75% to 90% were seen once. Sequencing was performed on peripheral blood, taken in a trial of Ad26.COV2.S vaccine versus placebo. The source of these receptors is a person aged 18-60 years who received the Ad26.COV2.S COVID-19 vaccine or a placebo.

Here the CDR3 DNA reads TGTGCCAGCAGTTACAGTCAGGGGTCCCGCAATGAGCAGTTCTTC. Encoded protein: CASSYSQGSRNEQFF. The chain recombines TRBV6-2 or TRBV6-3 with TRBJ2-1; D might be TRBD1 (6 bases). CDR1 is MNHEY, CDR2 SVGEGT, per germline. The CDR3 consists of 15 residues. V lost 2 bases and J lost 6, with 14 bases in between.

The count of this clone is one. The V gene is TRBV25-1, the J gene TRBJ2-3; 8 nucleotides match TRBD1. J gave up 0 bases and V 6 bases, and 8 bases lay outside the gene matches. This CDR3 comprises 16 residues. Germline V lookup: CDR1 MGHDK, CDR2 SYGVNS. The CDR3 here is CASSRQGSTSTDTQYF. The CDR3, as DNA: TGTGCCAGCAGCAGACAGGGGTCGACAAGCACAGATACGCAGTATTTT.

J is TRBJ2-2 and V is TRBV19; tentatively, D is TRBD1 (6 bases). The CDR3 sequence is 15 residues long. Germline V CDR1 and CDR2: LNHDA, SQIVND (reference sequence). V dropped 1 base and J dropped 0 bases, with 6 bases sitting between them. The CDR3 bases are TGTGCCAGTAGTATAGGGACAGCGAACACCGGGGAGCTGTTTTTT. This gives the protein CASSIGTANTGELFF. The variable domain in full, with the rest retrieved from reference TRBV19 and TRBJ2-2, is DGGITQSPKYLFRKEGQNVTLSCEQNLNHDAMYWYRQDPGQGLRLIYYSQIVNDFQKGDIAEGYSVSREKKESFPLTVTSAQKNPTAFYLCASSIGTANTGELFFGEGSRLTVL.

This rearrangement joins TRBV4-3 to TRBJ1-2; D is unclear. CDR1 and CDR2 (germline): LGHNA, YSLEER. The CDR3 consists of 14 residues. Between the trimmed V and J ends, which lost 1 base and 7 bases, there was a span of 13 bases. In DNA, the CDR3 is TGCGCCAGCAGCCAAGGCCTCATATCTTTTGGCTACACCTTC. The encoded protein is CASSQGLISFGYTF.

The rearrangement links TRBV4-1 to TRBJ1-2; tentatively, D is TRBD1 (6 bases). Trimming left V 2 bases short and J 5 bases short, with 15 bases between. The CDR3 covers 15 residues. CDR1 and CDR2 (germline): MGHRA, YSYEKL. The CDR3 loop reads CASSQRVRGPYGYTF. The CDR3 coding sequence is TGCGCCAGCAGCCAAAGAGTCAGGGGTCCGTATGGCTACACCTTC.

The V gene is TRBV9, the J gene TRBJ2-4; D unclear. The CDR3 totals 12 residues. Germline values: CDR1 SGDLS, CDR2 YYNGEE. Trimming cost V 4 bases and J 8 bases, with 10 bases left between them. As DNA, the CDR3 is TGTGCCAGCAGCCCGTATGGAGACATTCAGTACTTC. Residues: CASSPYGDIQYF.

The J gene is TRBJ1-1, the V gene TRBV5-8; TRBD1 might be the D (5 bases). Trimming left V 1 base short and J 11 bases short, with 12 bases between. Germline V gives CDR1 SGHTS, CDR2 YDEGEE. The CDR3 is 12 residues long. The CDR3 sequence: CASSLWGVEAFF. CDR3 in DNA: TGTGCCAGCAGCTTGTGGGGGGTTGAGGCTTTCTTT.

The table lists this clone with a count of one. This chain links TRBV7-6 with TRBJ1-4; D is uncertain. Germline V gene data show CDR1 as SGHVS and CDR2 as FNYEAQ. The CDR3 spans 15 residues. V was pared by 0 bases and J by 4 bases, with 9 bases between. The CDR3 protein is CASSLARQHNEKLFF. CDR3 sequence (DNA): TGTGCCAGCAGCTTAGCGCGGCAGCATAATGAAAAACTGTTTTTT.

The rearrangement joins TRBV6-4 to TRBJ2-3; tentatively, D is TRBD1 (7 bases). The CDR3 loop spans 20 amino acids. Germline V CDR1 and CDR2: MRHNA, SNTAGT. V dropped 3 bases and J dropped 5 bases, with 30 bases sitting between them. The CDR3 spells CASSDPLGGREVSRQDTQYF. CDR3 DNA: TGTGCCAGCAGTGATCCCCTAGGGGGCAGGGAGGTATCAAGGCAAGATACGCAGTATTTT.